This TCR beta chain was documented in a study of T-cell reconstitution after alpha-beta-depleted transplantation in children. Study-wide points: In patients about two months after transplant, alpha-beta T cells reportedly arose from several hundred expanded graft clones. Elevated TCRbeta diversity at day 60 was traced, in some patients, to surviving recipient T cells and thymic progenitors. T cells produced anew were the main source of T-cell counts and diversity one year after transplant.

The table lists this clonotype with a few counts. Its antigen is undetermined. Germline V CDR1 and CDR2: DFQATT, SNEGSKA (reference sequence). This CDR3 has 14 residues. V was clipped by 6 bases and J by 3 bases, with 18 bases between them. Preparation of the TCRbeta library was carried out with unique molecular identifiers. From the PCR reads, TCRdb called clonotypes with MiXCR, one entry per CDR3 protein. Here the sample spans 98,000 or so distinct CDR3 sequences, around 6.4% being singletons. The material sequenced was PBMCs, mostly from graft donor cells, taken 360 days after TCRalphabeta/CD19-depleted stem cell transplant. The receptor was derived from a male patient between 2 and 9 years old who had a stem cell transplant for acute lymphoblastic leukemia, so the T cells may come from the graft donor. The chain employs TRBV20-1 and TRBJ2-7, with D perhaps TRBD1 (7 bases). CDR3 loop: CSARPRQGGYEQYF. CDR3 nucleotides: TGCAGTGCCCGACCCCGACAGGGAGGCTACGAGCAGTACTTC.